The T cell receptor (beta chain) under discussion was sequenced for a study of cytomegalovirus exposure and HLA in healthy donors. This clone was detected only a few times. Its antigen remains unidentified. Trimming took off 3 bases at V and 3 bases at J, with 9 bases between the two ends. This CDR3 spans 13 amino acids. Germline V gives CDR1 PRHDT, CDR2 FYEKMQ (reference sequence). Points from the study as a whole: The classifier reportedly diagnosed cytomegalovirus status with high sensitivity and specificity.

The PCR ran on 60 Vbeta and 13 Jbeta primers. Sequencing was performed with immunoSEQ multiplex PCR; in TCRdb, only in-frame clones are kept and a portion is missing. The table shows about 170,000 clones, with 65% to 90% occurring only once. The chain has TRBV13 and TRBJ2-7; D gene ambiguous. The origin of this receptor is a male donor in good health and CMV-seronegative. Sequences were obtained from PBMCs. CDR3 loop: CASSLNLFYEQYF. The CDR3 DNA reads as TGTGCCAGCAGCTTGAACCTATTCTACGAGCAGTACTTC.